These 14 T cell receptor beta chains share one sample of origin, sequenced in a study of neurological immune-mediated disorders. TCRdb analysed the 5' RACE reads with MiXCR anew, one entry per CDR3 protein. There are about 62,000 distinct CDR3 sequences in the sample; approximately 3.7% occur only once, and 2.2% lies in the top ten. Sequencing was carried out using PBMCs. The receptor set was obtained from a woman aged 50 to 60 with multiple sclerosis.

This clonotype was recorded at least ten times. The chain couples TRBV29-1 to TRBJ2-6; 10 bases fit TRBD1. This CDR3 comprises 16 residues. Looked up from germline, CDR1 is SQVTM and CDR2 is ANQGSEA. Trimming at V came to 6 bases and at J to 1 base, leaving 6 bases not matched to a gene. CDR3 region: CSVTGTGVSGANVLTF. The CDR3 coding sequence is TGCAGCGTCACCGGGACAGGGGTTTCTGGGGCCAACGTCCTGACTTTC.

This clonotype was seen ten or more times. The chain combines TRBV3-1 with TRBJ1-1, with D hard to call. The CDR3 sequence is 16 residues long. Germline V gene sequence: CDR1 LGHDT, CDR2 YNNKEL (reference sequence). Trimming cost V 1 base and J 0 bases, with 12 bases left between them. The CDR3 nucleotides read TGTGCCAGCAGCCAAGCCGCCCGCCTCTTGAACACTGAAGCTTTCTTT. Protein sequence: CASSQAARLLNTEAFF. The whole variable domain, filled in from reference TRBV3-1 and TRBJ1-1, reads DTAVSQTPKYLVTQMGNDKSIKCEQNLGHDTMYWYKQDSKKFLKIMFSYNNKELIINETVPNRFSPKSPDKAHLNLHINSLELGDSAVYFCASSQAARLLNTEAFFGQGTRLTVV.

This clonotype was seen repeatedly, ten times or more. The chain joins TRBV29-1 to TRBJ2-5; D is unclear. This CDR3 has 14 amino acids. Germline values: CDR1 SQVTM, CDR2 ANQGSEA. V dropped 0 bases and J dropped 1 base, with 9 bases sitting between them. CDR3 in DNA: TGCAGCGTTGAAGACGTGGGCGGCCAAGAGACCCAGTACTTC. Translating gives CSVEDVGGQETQYF.

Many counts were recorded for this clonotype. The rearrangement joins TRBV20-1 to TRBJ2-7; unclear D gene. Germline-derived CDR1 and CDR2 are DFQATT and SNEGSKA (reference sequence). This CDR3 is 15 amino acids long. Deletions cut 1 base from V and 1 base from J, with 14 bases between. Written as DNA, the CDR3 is TGCAGTGCTAGAGTAAGCCCAAGTCCGTCCTACGAGCAGTACTTC. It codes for CSARVSPSPSYEQYF.

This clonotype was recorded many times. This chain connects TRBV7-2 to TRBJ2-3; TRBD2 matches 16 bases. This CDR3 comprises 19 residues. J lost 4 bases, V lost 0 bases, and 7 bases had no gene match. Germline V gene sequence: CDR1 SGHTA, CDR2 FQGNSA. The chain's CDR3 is CASSLAGLAGGPWADTQYF. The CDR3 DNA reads TGTGCCAGCAGCTTAGCGGGACTAGCGGGAGGGCCGTGGGCAGATACGCAGTATTTT.

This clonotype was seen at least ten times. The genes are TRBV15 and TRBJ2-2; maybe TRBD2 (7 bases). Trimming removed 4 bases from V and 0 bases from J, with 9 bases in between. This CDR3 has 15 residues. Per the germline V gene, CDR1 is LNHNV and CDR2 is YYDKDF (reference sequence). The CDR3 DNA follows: TGTGCCACCAGCAAGGGGGGGGCGAACACCGGGGAGCTGTTTTTT. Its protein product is CATSKGGANTGELFF.

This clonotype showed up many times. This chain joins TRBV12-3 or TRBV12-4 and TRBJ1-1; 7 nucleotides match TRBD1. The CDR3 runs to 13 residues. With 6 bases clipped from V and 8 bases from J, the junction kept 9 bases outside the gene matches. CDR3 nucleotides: TGTGCCAGCAGCCGAGGGACAGTCCGGGAAGCTTTCTTT. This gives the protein CASSRGTVREAFF.

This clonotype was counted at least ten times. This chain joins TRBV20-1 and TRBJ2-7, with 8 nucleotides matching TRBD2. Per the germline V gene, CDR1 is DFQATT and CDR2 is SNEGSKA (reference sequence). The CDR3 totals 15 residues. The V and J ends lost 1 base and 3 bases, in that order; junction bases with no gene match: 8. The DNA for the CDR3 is TGCAGTGCTAGAGGGGGGGCTAGCGGGTACTACGAGCAGTACTTC. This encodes CSARGGASGYYEQYF.

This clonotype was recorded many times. For the CDR3, the DNA is TGTGCCAGCAGTTACAAGAACCGGGATTATAACACTGAAGCTTTCTTT. Its translation: CASSYKNRDYNTEAFF. The V call is TRBV6-2 or TRBV6-3, the J call TRBJ1-1, with D hard to call. Germline V gives CDR1 MNHEY, CDR2 SVGEGT. Trimming took off 2 bases at V and 2 bases at J, with 15 bases between the two ends. This CDR3 is built from 16 residues.

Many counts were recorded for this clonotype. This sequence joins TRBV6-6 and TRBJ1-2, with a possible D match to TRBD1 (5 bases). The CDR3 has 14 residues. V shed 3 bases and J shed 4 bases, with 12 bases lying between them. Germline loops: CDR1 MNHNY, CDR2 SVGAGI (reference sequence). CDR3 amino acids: CASSYRDQTYGYTF. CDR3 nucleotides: TGTGCCAGCAGTTATAGGGACCAGACCTATGGCTACACCTTC.

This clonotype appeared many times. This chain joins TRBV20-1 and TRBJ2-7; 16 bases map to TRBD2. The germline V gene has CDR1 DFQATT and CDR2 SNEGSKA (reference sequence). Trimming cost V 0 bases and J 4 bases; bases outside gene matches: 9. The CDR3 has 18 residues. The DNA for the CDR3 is TGCAGTGCTAGAGATGTCAAGGGACTAGCGGGAGGGGCGTACGAGCAGTACTTC. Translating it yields CSARDVKGLAGGAYEQYF.

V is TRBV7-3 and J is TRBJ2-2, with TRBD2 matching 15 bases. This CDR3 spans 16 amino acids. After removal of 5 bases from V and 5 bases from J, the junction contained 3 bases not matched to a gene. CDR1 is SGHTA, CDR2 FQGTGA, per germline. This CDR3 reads CASSQGLAGGTGELFF. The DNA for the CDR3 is TGTGCCAGCAGCCAGGGACTAGCGGGAGGTACCGGGGAGCTGTTTTTT.

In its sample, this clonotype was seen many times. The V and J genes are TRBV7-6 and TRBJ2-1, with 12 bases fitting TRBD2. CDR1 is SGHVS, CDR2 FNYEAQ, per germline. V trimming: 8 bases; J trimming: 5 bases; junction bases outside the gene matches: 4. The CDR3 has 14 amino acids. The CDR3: CASSGLAGNNEQFF. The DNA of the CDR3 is TGTGCCAGCTCTGGACTAGCGGGAAACAATGAGCAGTTCTTC.

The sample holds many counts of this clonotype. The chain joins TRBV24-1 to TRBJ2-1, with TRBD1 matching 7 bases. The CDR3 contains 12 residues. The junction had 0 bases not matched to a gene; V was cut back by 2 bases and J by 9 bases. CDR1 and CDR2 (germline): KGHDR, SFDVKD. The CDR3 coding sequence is TGTGCCACCAGTGATTACAGGGGTGAGCAGTTCTTC. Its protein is CATSDYRGEQFF.